This T cell receptor beta chain was recovered during a study of cytomegalovirus exposure and HLA in healthy donors. A few counts support this clone. This CDR3 spans 17 amino acids. CDR1 and CDR2 from the germline V gene are MDHEN and SYDVKM. V lost 5 bases to trimming and J lost 1 base, with 20 bases between them. The PCR employed 60 Vbeta primers together with 13 Jbeta primers. Only in-frame clones appear in the TCRdb table, and some are missing; sequencing was by immunoSEQ multiplex PCR. The sample records 150,000 to 200,000 clones, 75% to 90% being singletons. The chain uses TRBV28 and TRBJ1-1, with D uncertain. The TCR sequence derives from a man in his fifties or sixties in good health and CMV-seronegative. Sequencing was done on a sample of PBMCs. The CDR3 nucleotides are TGTGCCAGCAGTCCATCCTTGGGGTGGGAGGGGAACACTGAAGCTTTCTTT. Protein product: CASSPSLGWEGNTEAFF.